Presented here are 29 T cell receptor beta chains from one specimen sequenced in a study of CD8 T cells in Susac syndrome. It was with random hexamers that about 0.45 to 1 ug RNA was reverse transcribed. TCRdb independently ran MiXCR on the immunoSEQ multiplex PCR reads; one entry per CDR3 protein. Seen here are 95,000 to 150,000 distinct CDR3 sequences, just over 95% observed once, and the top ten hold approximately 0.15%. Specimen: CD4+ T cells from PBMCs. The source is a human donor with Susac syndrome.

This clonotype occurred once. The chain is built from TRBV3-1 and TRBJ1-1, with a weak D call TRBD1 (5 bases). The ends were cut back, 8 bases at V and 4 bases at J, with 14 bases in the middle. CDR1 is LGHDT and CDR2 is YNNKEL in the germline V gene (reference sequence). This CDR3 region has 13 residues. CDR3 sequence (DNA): TGTGCCAGCGCGGCGGGGGGAGTCACTGAAGCTTTCTTT. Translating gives CASAAGGVTEAFF.

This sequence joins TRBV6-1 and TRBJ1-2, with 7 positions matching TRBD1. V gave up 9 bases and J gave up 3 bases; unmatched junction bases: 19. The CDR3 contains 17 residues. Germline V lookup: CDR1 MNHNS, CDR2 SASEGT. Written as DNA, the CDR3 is TGTGCCAGTCGACGGTGGGACAGACAAGATGGAGACTATGGCTACACCTTC. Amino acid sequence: CASRRWDRQDGDYGYTF.

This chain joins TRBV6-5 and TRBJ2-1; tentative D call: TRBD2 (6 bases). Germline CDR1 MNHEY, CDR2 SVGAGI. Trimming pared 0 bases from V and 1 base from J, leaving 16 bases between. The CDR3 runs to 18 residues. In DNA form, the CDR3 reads TGTGCCAGCAGTTACTCGATCGTCGGCGGGACTTCCTACAATGAGCAGTTCTTC. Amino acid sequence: CASSYSIVGGTSYNEQFF.

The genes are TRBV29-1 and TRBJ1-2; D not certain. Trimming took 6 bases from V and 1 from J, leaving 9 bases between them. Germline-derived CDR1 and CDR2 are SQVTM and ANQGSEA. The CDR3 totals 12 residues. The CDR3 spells CSVQENNYGYTF. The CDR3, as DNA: TGCAGCGTGCAGGAAAATAACTATGGCTACACCTTC.

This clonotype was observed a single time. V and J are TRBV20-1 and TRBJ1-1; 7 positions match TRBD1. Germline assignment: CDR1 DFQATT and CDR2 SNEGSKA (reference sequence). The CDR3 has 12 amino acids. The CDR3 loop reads CKADRSNTEAFF. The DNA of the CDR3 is TGCAAAGCGGACAGGTCTAACACTGAAGCTTTCTTT.

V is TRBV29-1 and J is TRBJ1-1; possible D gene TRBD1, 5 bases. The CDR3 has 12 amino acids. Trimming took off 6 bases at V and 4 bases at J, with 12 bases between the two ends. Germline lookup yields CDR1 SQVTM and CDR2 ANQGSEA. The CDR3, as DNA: TGCAGCGTCTTGGTAGGGACCACTGAAGCTTTCTTT. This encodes CSVLVGTTEAFF.

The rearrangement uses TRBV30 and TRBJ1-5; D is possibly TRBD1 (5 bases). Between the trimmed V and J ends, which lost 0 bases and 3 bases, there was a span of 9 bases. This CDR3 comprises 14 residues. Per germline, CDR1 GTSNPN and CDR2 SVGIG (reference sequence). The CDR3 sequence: CAWSVSGLNQPQHF. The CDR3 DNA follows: TGTGCCTGGAGTGTTTCGGGGCTCAATCAGCCCCAGCATTTT.

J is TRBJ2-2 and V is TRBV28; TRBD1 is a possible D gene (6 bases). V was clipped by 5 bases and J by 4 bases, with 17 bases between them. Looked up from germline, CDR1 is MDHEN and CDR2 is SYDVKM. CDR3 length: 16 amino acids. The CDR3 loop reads CASSPPRRGTTGELFF. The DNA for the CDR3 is TGTGCCAGCAGTCCTCCCCGCAGGGGAACCACCGGGGAGCTGTTTTTT.

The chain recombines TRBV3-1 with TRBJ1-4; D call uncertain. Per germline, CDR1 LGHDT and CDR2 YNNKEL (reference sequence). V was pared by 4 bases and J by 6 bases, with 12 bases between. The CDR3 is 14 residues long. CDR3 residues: CASSRHGGYEKLFF. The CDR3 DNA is TGTGCCAGCAGCCGGCATGGAGGTTATGAAAAACTGTTTTTT.

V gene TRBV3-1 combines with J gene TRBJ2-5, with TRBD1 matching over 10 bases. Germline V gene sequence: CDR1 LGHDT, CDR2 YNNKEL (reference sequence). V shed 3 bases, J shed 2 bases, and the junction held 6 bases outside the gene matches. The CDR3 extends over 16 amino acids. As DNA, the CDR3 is TGTGCCAGCAGCCAGGCAGACAGGGGGCGTCAAGAGACCCAGTACTTC. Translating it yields CASSQADRGRQETQYF.

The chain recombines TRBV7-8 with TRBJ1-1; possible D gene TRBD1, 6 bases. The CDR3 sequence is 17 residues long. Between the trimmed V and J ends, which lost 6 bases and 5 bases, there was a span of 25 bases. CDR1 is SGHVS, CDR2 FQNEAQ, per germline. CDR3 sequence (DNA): TGTGCCAGCAGTCCCCGGGACCGGGGGCGAGGATGGACTGAAGCTTTCTTT. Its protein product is CASSPRDRGRGWTEAFF.

The CDR3: CASSVLAPDTQYF. CDR3 DNA: TGTGCCAGCAGCGTGTTAGCCCCGGATACGCAGTATTTT. The chain couples TRBV9 to TRBJ2-3; D is uncertain. From germline, CDR1 is SGDLS and CDR2 YYNGEE. Deletions cut 2 bases from V and 6 bases from J, with 10 bases between. This CDR3 has 13 amino acids. Together with reference TRBV9 and TRBJ2-3, the CDR3 gives the full variable domain: DSGVTQTPKHLITATGQRVTLRCSPRSGDLSVYWYQQSLDQGLQFLIQYYNGEERAKGNILERFSAQQFPDLHSELNLSSLELGDSALYFCASSVLAPDTQYFGPGTRLTVL.

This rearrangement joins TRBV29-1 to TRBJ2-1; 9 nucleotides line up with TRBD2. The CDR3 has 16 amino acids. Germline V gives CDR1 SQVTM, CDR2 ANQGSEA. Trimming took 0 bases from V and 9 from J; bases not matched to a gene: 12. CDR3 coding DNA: TGCAGCGTTGAAGACGGGGGGACTAGCTACAGATTTGAGCAGTTCTTC. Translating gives CSVEDGGTSYRFEQFF.

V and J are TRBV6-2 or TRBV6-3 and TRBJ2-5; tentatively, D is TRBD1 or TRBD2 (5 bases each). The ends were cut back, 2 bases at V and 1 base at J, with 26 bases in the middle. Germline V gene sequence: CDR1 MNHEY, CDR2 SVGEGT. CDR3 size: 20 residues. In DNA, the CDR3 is TGTGCCAGCAGTTACGCGCTGGGGCGATGGGACGTAGGCCTCCAAGAGACCCAGTACTTC. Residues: CASSYALGRWDVGLQETQYF.

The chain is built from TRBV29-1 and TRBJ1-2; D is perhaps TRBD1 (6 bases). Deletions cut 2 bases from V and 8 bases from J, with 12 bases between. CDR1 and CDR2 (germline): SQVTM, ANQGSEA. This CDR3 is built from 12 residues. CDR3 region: CSVERTARGYTF. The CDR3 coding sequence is TGCAGCGTTGAACGGACAGCCCGCGGCTACACCTTC.

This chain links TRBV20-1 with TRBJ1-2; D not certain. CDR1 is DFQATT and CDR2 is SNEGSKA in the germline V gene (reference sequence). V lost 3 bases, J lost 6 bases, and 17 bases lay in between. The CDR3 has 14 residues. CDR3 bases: TGCAGTGCTAGTCTTCCGTTCGGTCGAGATGGCTACACCTTC. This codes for CSASLPFGRDGYTF.

CDR3 loop: CASSHTSDTQYF. CDR3 nucleotide sequence: TGTGCCAGCAGTCATACATCAGATACGCAGTATTTT. The rearrangement joins TRBV6-5 to TRBJ2-3; D remains unclear. The CDR3 covers 12 residues. Germline V gene sequence: CDR1 MNHEY, CDR2 SVGAGI. V was pared by 5 bases and J by 4 bases, with 7 bases between.

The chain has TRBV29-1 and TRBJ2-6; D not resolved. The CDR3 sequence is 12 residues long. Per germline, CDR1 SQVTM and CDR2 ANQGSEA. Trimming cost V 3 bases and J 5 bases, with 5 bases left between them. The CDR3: CSVEGRANVLTF. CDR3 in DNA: TGCAGCGTTGAGGGGAGGGCCAACGTCCTGACTTTC.

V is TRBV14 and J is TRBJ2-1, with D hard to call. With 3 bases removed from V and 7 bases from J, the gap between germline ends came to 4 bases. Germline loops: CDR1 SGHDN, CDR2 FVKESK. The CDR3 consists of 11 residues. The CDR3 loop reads CASSQRNEQFF. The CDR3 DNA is TGTGCCAGCAGCCAGCGGAATGAGCAGTTCTTC.

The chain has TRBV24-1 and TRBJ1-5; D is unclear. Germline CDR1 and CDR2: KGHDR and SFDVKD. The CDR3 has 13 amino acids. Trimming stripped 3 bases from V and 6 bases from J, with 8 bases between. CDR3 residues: CATSDPGGQPQHF. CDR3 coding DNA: TGTGCCACCAGTGATCCCGGAGGTCAGCCCCAGCATTTT.

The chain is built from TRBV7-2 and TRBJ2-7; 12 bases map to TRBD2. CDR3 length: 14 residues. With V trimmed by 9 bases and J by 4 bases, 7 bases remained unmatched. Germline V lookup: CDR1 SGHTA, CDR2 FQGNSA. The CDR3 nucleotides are TGTGCCAGTACTTGGACTAGCGGGACTTACGAGCAGTACTTC. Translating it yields CASTWTSGTYEQYF.

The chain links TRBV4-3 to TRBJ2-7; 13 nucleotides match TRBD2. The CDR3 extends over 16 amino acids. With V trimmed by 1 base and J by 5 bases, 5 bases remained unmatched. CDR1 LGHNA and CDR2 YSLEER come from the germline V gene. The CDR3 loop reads CASSQGTSGSRDEQYF. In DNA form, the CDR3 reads TGCGCCAGCAGCCAAGGGACTAGCGGGAGTCGGGACGAGCAGTACTTC.

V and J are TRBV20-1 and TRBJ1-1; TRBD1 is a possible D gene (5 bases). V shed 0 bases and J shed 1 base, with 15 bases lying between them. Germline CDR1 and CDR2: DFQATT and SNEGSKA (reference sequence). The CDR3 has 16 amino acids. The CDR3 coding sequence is TGCAGTGCTAGAGACCCCGGCGGGGGGAAGAACACTGAAGCTTTCTTT. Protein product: CSARDPGGGKNTEAFF.

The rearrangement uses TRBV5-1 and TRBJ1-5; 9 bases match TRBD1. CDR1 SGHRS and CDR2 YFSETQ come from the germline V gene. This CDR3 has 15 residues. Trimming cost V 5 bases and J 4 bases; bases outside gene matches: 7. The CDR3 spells CASRATGGKNQPQHF. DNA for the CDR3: TGCGCCAGCAGGGCGACAGGGGGTAAGAATCAGCCCCAGCATTTT.

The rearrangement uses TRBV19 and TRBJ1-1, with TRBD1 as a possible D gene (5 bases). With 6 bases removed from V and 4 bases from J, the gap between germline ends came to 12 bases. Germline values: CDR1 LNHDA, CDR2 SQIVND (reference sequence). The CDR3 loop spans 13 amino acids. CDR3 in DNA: TGTGCCAGTAGCCTGACAGTAGTCACTGAAGCTTTCTTT. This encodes CASSLTVVTEAFF.

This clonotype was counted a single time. The CDR3 protein is CAIQIYNEQFF. Written as DNA, the CDR3 is TGTGCCATCCAGATATACAATGAGCAGTTCTTC. The gene calls are TRBV5-4 and TRBJ2-1, with D unresolved. The CDR3 runs to 11 residues. Trimming left V 9 bases short and J 4 bases short, with 8 bases between. Germline CDR1 is SGHNT and CDR2 is YYREEE (reference sequence).

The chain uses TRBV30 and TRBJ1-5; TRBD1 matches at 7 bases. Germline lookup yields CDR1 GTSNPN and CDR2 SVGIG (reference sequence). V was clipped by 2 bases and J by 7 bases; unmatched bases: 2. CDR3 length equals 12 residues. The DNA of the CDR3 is TGTGCCTGGAGTCAGGGGGACCAGCCCCAGCATTTT. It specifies CAWSQGDQPQHF.

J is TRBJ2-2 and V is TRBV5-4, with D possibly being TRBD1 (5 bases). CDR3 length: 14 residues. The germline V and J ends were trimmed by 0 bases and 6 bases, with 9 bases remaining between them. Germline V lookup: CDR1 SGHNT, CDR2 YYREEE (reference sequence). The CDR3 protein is CASSLAGMAGELFF. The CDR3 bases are TGTGCCAGCAGCTTGGCAGGGATGGCCGGGGAGCTGTTTTTT.

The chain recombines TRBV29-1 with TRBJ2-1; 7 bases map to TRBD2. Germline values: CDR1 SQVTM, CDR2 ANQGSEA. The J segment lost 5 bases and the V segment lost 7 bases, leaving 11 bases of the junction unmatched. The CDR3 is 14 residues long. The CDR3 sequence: CSAGGMGLNNEQFF. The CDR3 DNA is TGCAGCGCCGGGGGGATGGGGCTAAACAATGAGCAGTTCTTC.